This T cell receptor beta chain was observed in a study of tumor and adjacent non-tumor tissue in lung cancer. Study details: The patients, roughly 10 men and several women, were roughly 30 to 80 with stage I to III disease. Each sample yielded about 4.17 million productive TCRbeta reads on average.

No cell sorting was done before RNA was extracted from the tissue. This clonotype was picked up a small number of times. Its antigen is currently unknown. This CDR3 spans 14 amino acids. J was trimmed by 8 bases and V by 5 bases; bases with no gene match: 10. Study-wide points: Higher tumor TCR diversity was associated with shorter survival. TCR diversity was significantly greater in tumor than normal lung tissue.

The library came from three nested PCR rounds adapted from ARM-PCR protocols. In TCRdb, the multiplex PCR reads were re-called with MiXCR into one record per CDR3 protein. The table shows 120,000 or so distinct CDR3 sequences, with 66% occurring only once. The TCR comes from a man aged 25-40 years with non-small cell lung cancer. The V call is TRBV12-3 or TRBV12-4, the J call TRBJ1-2; 8 bases are a match to TRBD1. The specimen sequenced was lung tumor tissue. The CDR3 is CASSRDRGKGGYTF. In DNA, the CDR3 is TGTGCCAGCAGTAGAGACAGGGGAAAAGGCGGCTACACCTTC.